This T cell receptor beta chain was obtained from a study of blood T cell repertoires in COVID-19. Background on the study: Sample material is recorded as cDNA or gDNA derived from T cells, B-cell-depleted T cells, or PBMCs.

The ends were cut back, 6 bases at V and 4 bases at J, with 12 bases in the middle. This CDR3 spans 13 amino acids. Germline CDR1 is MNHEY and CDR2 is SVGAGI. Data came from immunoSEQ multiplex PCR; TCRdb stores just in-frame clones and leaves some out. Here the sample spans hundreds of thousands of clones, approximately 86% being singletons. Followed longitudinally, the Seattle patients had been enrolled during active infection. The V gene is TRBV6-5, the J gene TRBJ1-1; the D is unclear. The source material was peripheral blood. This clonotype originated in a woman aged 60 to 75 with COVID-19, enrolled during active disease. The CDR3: CASRSDSFTEAFF. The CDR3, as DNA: TGTGCCAGCAGGTCTGATAGTTTCACTGAAGCTTTCTTT.